The source of this T cell receptor beta chain is a study of CD8 T cells in Susac syndrome. On this clonotype itself: No antigen is known for it.

An input of roughly 0.45 to 1 ug of RNA was subjected to reverse transcription using random hexamers. Amplification of TCR beta CDR3 spanned 54 Vbeta and 13 Jbeta via immunoSEQ multiplex PCR. MiXCR, applied by TCRdb to the immunoSEQ multiplex PCR reads, yields one record per CDR3 protein. The repertoire has about 160,000 distinct CDR3 sequences, 92% of them found once; the top ten carry 0.08%. Study conclusions and caveats: The study conceded that its TCR sequencing and HLA analysis involved relatively few individuals.

The T cells that were sequenced for TCR beta were CD8+ and CD4+ cells from blood. It was negative isolation that provided the CD8+ and CD4+ T cells, whereas TEMRA cells were enriched by FACS. The CDR3 extends over 13 amino acids. Between the trimmed V and J ends, which lost 0 bases and 12 bases, there was a span of 9 bases. The germline CDR1 and CDR2 sequences are LGHDT and YNNKEL (reference sequence). The chain joins TRBV3-1 to TRBJ1-6; D is unclear. The material sequenced was CD4+ T cells from PBMCs. This clonotype originated in a human donor in good health. Here the CDR3 reads CASSQEVGKPLHF. CDR3 DNA sequence: TGTGCCAGCAGCCAAGAAGTCGGGAAACCCCTCCACTTT. Variable domain in full (rest from reference TRBV3-1 and TRBJ1-6): DTAVSQTPKYLVTQMGNDKSIKCEQNLGHDTMYWYKQDSKKFLKIMFSYNNKELIINETVPNRFSPKSPDKAHLNLHINSLELGDSAVYFCASSQEVGKPLHFGNGTRLTVT.